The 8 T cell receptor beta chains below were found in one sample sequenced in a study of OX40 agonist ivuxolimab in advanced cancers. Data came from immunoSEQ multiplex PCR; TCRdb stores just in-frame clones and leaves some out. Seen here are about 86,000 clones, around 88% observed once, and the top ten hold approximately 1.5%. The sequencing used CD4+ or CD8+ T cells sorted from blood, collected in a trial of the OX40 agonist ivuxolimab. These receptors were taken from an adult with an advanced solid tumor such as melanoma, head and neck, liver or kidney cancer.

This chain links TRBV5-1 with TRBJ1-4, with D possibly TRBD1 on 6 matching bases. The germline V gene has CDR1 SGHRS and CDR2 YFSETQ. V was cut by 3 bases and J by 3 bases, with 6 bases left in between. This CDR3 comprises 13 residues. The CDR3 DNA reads TGCGCCAGCAGCTGGACAGCTAATGAAAAACTGTTTTTT. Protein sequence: CASSWTANEKLFF.

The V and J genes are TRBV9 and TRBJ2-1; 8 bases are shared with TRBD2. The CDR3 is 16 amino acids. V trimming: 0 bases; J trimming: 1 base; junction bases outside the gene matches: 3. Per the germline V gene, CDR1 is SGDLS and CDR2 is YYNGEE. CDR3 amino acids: CASSVAQRESYNEQFF. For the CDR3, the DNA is TGTGCCAGCAGCGTAGCTCAGCGGGAGTCCTACAATGAGCAGTTCTTC.

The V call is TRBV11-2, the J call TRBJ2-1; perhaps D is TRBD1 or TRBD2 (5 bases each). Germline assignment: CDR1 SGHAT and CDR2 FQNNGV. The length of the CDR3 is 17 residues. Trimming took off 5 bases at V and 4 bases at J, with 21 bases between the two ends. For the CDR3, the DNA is TGTGCCAGCAGCCCGGGGCTGCTCTGGGACCGGTACAATGAGCAGTTCTTC. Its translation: CASSPGLLWDRYNEQFF.

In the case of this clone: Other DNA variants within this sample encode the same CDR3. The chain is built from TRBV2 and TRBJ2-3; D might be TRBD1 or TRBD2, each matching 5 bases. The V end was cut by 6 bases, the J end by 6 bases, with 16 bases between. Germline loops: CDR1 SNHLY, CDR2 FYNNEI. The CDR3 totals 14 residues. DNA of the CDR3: TGTGCCAGCAGAACGGGGCTAGCAACCGATACGCAGTATTTT. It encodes CASRTGLATDTQYF.

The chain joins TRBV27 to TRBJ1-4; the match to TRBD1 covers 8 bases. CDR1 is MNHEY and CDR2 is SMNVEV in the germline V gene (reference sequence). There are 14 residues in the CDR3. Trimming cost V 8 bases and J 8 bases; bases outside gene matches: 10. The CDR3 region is CASGTGGRVEKLFF. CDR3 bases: TGTGCCAGCGGGACAGGAGGGAGAGTCGAAAAACTGTTTTTT.

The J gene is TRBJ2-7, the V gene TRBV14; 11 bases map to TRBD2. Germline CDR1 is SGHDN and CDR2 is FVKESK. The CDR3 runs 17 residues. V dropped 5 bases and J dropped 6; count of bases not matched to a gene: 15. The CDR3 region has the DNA TGTGCCAGCAGCTTTTTTGATTTAGCGGGAGGGCCGGGCGAGCAGTACTTC. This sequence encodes CASSFFDLAGGPGEQYF.

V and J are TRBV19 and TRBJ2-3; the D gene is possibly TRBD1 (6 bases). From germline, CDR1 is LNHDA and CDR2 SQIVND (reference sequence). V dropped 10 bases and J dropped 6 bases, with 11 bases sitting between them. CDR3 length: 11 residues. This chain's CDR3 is CATIQGDTQYF. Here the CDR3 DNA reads TGTGCCACCATACAGGGCGATACGCAGTATTTT.

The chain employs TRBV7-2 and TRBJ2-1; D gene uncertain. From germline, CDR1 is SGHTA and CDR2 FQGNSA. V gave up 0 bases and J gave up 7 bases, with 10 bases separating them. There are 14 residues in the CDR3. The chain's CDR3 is CASSLAAAKNEQFF. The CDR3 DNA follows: TGTGCCAGCAGCTTAGCGGCCGCGAAAAATGAGCAGTTCTTC.